This is a list of T cell receptor beta chains from one sample in a study of T cell responses to AZD1222 COVID-19 vaccine. Libraries were prepared by immunoSEQ multiplex PCR; TCRdb keeps only in-frame clonotypes and omits some of them. The sample has about 150,000 clones, about nine tenths seen once. The starting material was peripheral blood, obtained on day 0 of MenACWY control vaccination. The receptors were gathered from an adult in good health. Each CDR3 is given without its conserved first and last residue. Fields, in order: V gene, clone size, CDR3 protein. Clone sizes are given selectively: once, few, many, or a class where the clone is expanded.

TRBV10-3	NA	AISENFSGNTIY
TRBV6-5	once	ASSYSIGTPGSPLH
TRBV19	NA	ASSPRGWEKLF
TRBV11-3	NA	ASSSEPERGNYEQY
TRBV28	once	ASRGSSVAKNIQY
TRBV4-1	NA	ASSQDPPGQGETQY
TRBV5-5	NA	ASSLGPRDSNEKLF
TRBV7-2	NA	ASSLDGRSYSNQPQH
TRBV15	NA	ATSREKGNAF
TRBV10-1	NA	ASSESPEAF
TRBV18	once	ASSPGLAGANVLT
TRBV7-2	NA	ASSHPRDRGMGGNEQF